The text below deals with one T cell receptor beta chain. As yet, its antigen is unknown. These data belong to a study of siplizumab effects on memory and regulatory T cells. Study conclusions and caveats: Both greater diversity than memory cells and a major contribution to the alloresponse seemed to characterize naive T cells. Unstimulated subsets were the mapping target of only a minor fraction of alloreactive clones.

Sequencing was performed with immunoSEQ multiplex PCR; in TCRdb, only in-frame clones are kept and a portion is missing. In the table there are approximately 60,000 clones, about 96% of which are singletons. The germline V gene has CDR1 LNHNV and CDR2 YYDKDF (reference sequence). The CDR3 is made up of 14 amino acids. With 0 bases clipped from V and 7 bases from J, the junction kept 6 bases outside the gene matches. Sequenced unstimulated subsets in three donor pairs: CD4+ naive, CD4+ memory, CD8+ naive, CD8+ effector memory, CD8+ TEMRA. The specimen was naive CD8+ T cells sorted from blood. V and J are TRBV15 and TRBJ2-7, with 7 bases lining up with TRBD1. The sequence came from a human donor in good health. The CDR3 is CATSRETGVREQYF. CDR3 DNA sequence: TGTGCCACCAGCAGAGAAACAGGGGTACGGGAGCAGTACTTC.